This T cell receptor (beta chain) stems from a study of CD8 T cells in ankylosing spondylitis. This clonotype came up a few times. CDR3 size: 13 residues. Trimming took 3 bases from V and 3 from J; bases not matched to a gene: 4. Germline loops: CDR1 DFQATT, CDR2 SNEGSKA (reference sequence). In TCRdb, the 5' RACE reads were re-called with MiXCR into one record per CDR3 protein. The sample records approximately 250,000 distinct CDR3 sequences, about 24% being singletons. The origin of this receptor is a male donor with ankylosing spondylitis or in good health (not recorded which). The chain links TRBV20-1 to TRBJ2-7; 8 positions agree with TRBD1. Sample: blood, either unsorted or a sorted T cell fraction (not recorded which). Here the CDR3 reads CSARGQDHYEQYF. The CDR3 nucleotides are TGCAGTGCTAGGGGACAGGACCACTACGAGCAGTACTTC.